This TCR beta chain was recorded in a study of cytomegalovirus exposure and HLA in healthy donors. The overall study: There were approximately 400 genotyped donors. Of these, 81% fell in the genetic ancestry cluster associated with self-reported Caucasian donors.

Broader study findings: Cytomegalovirus-associated TCR beta chains were listed, numbering approximately 150. Cytomegalovirus status, reportedly, was diagnosed with high specificity and sensitivity by the classifier.

Note on this clone: What it binds is not known.

CDR1 is SNHLY and CDR2 is FYNNEI in the germline V gene. Trimming shortened V by 3 bases and J by 2 bases, and 11 bases separated the two germline ends. The CDR3 has 14 amino acids. PCR primers comprised 60 Vbeta and 13 Jbeta primers. Some clones are missing from TCRdb's copy, which holds only in-frame ones; the method was immunoSEQ multiplex PCR. The sample has fewer than 110,000 clones, more than 65% seen once; the top ten hold more than 2%. The sequenced sample consisted of PBMCs. The origin of this receptor is a man aged 25-40 years in good health and CMV-seronegative. This chain connects TRBV2 to TRBJ2-7, with D possibly matching TRBD2 (5 bases). In DNA, the CDR3 is TGTGCCAGCAGTGAGCGGCCCGGGACCTACGAGCAGTACTTC. The encoded protein is CASSERPGTYEQYF.